This T cell receptor beta chain is drawn from a study of T cells in Graves' hyperthyroidism and ophthalmopathy. At the level of the study: Peripheral blood specimens were obtained at initial diagnosis, prior to any treatment.

It was RNA transcripts that yielded the amplified TCR beta CDR3 regions. Primed by the HTBI set, a first-round RT-PCR was run on the TCR CDR3. TCRdb processed the multiplex PCR reads anew with MiXCR; each CDR3 protein has one entry. The sample has 350,000 or so distinct CDR3 sequences; over 15% are singletons. This clonotype has only a few counts. Ophthalmopathy patients showed a Clinical Activity Score of at least 3, NOSPECS grade of at least 4 and duration under 3 months. Patients having uncontrolled infection, another autoimmune disease, pregnancy or lactation were not included. The PBMCs were taken from approximately 9.7 ml of fresh peripheral blood. The V gene's germline CDR1 is MNHEY and CDR2 SVGAGI. The CDR3 spans 14 residues. With 4 bases removed from V and 3 bases from J, the gap between germline ends came to 12 bases.

The sequenced sample was blood. This sequence was found in a woman aged 35 to 49 with Graves' ophthalmopathy. The chain is built from TRBV6-5 and TRBJ1-2; D is possibly TRBD1 (5 bases). The chain's CDR3 is CASSSGGPYYGYTF. The CDR3 DNA reads as TGTGCCAGCAGTTCCGGGGGACCGTACTATGGCTACACCTTC.